These T cell receptor beta chains were read from a single sample in a study of T cell changes during pregnancy in multiple sclerosis. Data came from immunoSEQ multiplex PCR; TCRdb stores just in-frame clones and leaves some out. The table has about 46,000 clones, roughly 93% seen once; the top ten hold around 4.7%. The sample in question was CD8+ T cells from peripheral blood mononuclear cells, obtained in the first trimester of pregnancy. The receptors were sampled from a female donor with multiple sclerosis, enrolled in a pregnancy study. The conserved cysteine and the conserved F or W are not part of the CDR3 here. The order of the fields is V gene, J gene, CDR3 protein.

v_call: TRBV4-2; j_call: TRBJ2-7; cdr3_aa: ASSQDHGTGAYEQY
v_call: TRBV4-2; j_call: TRBJ2-7; cdr3_aa: ASSQGAGGPYEQY
v_call: TRBV18; j_call: TRBJ2-7; cdr3_aa: ASSLRPGHILEEQY
v_call: TRBV14; j_call: TRBJ1-1; cdr3_aa: ASSQDPDRYTEAF
v_call: TRBV20-1; j_call: TRBJ2-7; cdr3_aa: SARTSHEQY
v_call: TRBV14; j_call: TRBJ1-1; cdr3_aa: ASSQRVANTEAF
v_call: TRBV4-1; j_call: TRBJ1-2; cdr3_aa: ASTLGGNYGYT
v_call: TRBV2; j_call: TRBJ2-1; cdr3_aa: AREGEGSYNEQF
v_call: TRBV9; j_call: TRBJ2-3; cdr3_aa: ASSSRRGGASTDTQY
v_call: TRBV2; j_call: TRBJ2-7; cdr3_aa: ASIEGRVSEQY
v_call: TRBV4-1; j_call: TRBJ1-1; cdr3_aa: ASSHPTGLYTEAF
v_call: TRBV7-8; j_call: TRBJ1-6; cdr3_aa: ASSLPDRGLSPLH
v_call: TRBV5-4; j_call: TRBJ1-2; cdr3_aa: ASSLEGTGFYGYT
v_call: TRBV4-1; j_call: TRBJ2-7; cdr3_aa: ASSQAIAGTYEQY
v_call: TRBV7-8; j_call: TRBJ2-3; cdr3_aa: ASSNGVASTDTQY
v_call: TRBV10-2; j_call: TRBJ1-4; cdr3_aa: ASSDGGINEKLF
v_call: TRBV7-7; j_call: TRBJ2-7; cdr3_aa: ASSLFGIRVAASPNRLREQY
v_call: TRBV9; j_call: TRBJ2-2; cdr3_aa: ASSAELPGVGTGELF
v_call: TRBV2; j_call: TRBJ1-5; cdr3_aa: ASSQGRDQPQH
v_call: TRBV5-1; j_call: TRBJ2-5; cdr3_aa: ASSLEWTGGMETQY
v_call: TRBV10-3; j_call: TRBJ1-1; cdr3_aa: ASRDRGFTEAF
v_call: TRBV19; j_call: TRBJ1-5; cdr3_aa: ASSIIAGEPQH